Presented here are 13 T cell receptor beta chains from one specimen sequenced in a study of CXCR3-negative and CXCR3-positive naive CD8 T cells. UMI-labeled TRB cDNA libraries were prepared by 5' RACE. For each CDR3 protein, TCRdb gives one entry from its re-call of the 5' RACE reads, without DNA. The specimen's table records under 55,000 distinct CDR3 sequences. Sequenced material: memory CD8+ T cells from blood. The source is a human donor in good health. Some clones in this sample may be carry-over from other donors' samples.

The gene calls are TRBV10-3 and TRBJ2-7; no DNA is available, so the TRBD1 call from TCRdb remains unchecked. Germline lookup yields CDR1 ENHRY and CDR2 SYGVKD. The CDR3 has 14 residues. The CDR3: CAIGRGQEAYEQYF.

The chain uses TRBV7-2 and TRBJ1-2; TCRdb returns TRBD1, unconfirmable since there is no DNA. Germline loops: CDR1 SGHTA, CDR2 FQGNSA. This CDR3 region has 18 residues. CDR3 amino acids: CASSLGDSGGKLAYGYTF.

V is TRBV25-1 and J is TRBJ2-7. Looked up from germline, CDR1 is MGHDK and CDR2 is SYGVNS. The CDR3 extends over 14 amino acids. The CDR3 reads CASGDYSSSYEQYF.

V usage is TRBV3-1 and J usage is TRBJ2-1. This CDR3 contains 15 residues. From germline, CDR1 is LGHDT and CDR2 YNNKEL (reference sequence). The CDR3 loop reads CASSQETSAYNEQFF.

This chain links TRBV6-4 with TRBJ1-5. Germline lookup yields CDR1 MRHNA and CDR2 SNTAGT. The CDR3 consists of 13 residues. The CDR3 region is CASSDTGQGPQHF.

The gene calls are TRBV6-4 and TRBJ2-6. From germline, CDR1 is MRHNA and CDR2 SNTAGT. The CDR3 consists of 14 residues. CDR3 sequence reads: CASSDTSGANVLTF.

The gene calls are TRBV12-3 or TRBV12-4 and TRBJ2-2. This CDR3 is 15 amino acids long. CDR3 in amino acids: CASSLEGTNTGELFF.

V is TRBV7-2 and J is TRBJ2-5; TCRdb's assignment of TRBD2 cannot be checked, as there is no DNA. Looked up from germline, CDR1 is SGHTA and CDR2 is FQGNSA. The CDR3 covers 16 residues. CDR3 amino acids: CASSFYSAGREETQYF.

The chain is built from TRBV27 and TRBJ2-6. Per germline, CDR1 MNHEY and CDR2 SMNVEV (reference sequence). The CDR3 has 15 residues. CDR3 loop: CASSLSFSGANVLTF.

CDR3: CASSLRLGGDTQYF. V usage is TRBV4-1 and J usage is TRBJ2-3; TCRdb designates TRBD2, a call that cannot be tested without DNA. Germline loops: CDR1 MGHRA, CDR2 YSYEKL. The CDR3 has 14 amino acids.

The CDR3 here is CASSKRLGTSGHNEQFF. The V and J genes are TRBV21-1 and TRBJ2-1; TCRdb designates TRBD2, a call that cannot be tested without DNA. TRBV21-1 is a pseudogene locus. This CDR3 has 17 amino acids.

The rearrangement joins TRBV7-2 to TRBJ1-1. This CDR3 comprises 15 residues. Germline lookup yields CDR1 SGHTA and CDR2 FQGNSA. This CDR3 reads CASSLGWGGDTEAFF.

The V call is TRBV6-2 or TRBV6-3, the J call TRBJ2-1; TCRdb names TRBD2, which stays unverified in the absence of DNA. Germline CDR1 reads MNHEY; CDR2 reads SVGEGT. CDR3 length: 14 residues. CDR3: CASSSGGAFNEQFF.